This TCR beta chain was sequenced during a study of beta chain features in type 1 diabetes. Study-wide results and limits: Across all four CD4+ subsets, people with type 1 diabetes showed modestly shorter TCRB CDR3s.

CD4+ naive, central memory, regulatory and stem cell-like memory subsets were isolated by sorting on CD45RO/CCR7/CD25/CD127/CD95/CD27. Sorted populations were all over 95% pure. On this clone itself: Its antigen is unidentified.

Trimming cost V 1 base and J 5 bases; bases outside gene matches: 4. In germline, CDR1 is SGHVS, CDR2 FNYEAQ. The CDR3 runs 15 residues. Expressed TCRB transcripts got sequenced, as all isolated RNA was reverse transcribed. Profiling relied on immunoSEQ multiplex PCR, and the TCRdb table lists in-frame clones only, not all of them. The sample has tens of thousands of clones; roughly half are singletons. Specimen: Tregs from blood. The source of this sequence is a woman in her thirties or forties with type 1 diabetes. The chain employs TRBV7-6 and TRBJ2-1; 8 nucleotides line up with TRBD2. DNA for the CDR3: TGTGCCAGCAGCTTAGTAGCGGGAACCCACAATGAGCAGTTCTTC. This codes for CASSLVAGTHNEQFF.